Listed here is a single TCR beta chain. Its specificity is not known. Investigators reverse transcribed all isolated RNA, so they sequenced expressed TCRB transcripts. The repertoire was sequenced with immunoSEQ multiplex PCR; TCRdb's copy has only in-frame clones and lacks some. The top ten hold 0.023% of the sample, which has about 930,000 clones, 17% seen once. The record originates from a study of beta chain features in type 1 diabetes. Germline V gene data show CDR1 as LGHNA and CDR2 as YNFKEQ. Trimming cost V 2 bases and J 5 bases; bases outside gene matches: 12. CDR3 length equals 19 residues. Study-wide results and limits: The naive, central memory and Treg TCRB repertoires showed an apparent similarity that was greater among patients than among healthy donors.

The sequence came from a woman aged 18 to 35 in good health. The chain recombines TRBV4-2 with TRBJ2-7, with 16 nucleotides matching TRBD2. The specimen sequenced was naive CD4+ T cells from blood. The CDR3: CASSQTPGLAGGPTHEQYF. The CDR3 nucleotides read TGTGCCAGCAGCCAAACACCGGGACTAGCGGGAGGGCCTACCCACGAGCAGTACTTC.